The clone carrying this TCR beta chain was observed a single time. What it binds is unknown. CDR3 length equals 14 residues. Germline CDR1 reads MGHDK; CDR2 reads SYGVNS. V was trimmed by 6 bases and J by 1 base, leaving 9 bases between them. The record originates from a study of cytomegalovirus exposure and HLA in healthy donors. Across the study: As an earlier analysis found, 150 million to 200 million T cells yielded about 120 million unique TCR beta sequences. Study-level results: In vitro, a few CMV-associated chains proved specific for CMV antigens. Investigators reported 164 TCR beta chains as tied to cytomegalovirus. Later on, an analysis found that several of the most significant clusters appeared to be linked to common viral pathogens, which included parvovirus B19.

PCR used 60 Vbeta primers and 13 Jbeta primers. The assay was immunoSEQ multiplex PCR, and TCRdb's table has in-frame clones only and misses some. The data show under 200,000 clones, around four fifths seen once. The source material was PBMCs. This receptor was taken from a female donor in good health and CMV-seronegative. This chain uses TRBV25-1 with TRBJ2-2; weak D call: TRBD1 (5 bases). The CDR3 coding sequence is TGTGCCAGCAGCCCCCAGGGGAACACCGGGGAGCTGTTTTTT. As protein: CASSPQGNTGELFF.